The source of this T cell receptor (beta chain) is a study of spatial heterogeneity in lung cancer. Across the study: More than eight raw reads, on average, carried each unique TCR and UMI combination.

In this sample, this clonotype turned up a few times. Time point indicated: blood at routine non-recurrence follow-up after resection. TCRdb re-analysed the 5' RACE reads in MiXCR, keeping a single row per CDR3 protein. The sample consists of over 85,000 distinct CDR3 sequences, roughly a fifth of them appearing once. Germline CDR1 MGHRA, CDR2 YSYEKL. V lost 0 bases and J lost 3, with 8 bases in between. CDR3 size: 14 residues. The V and J genes are TRBV4-1 and TRBJ1-2; D is unclear. Material: PBMCs, obtained at follow-up. This sequence was found in a male donor with early-stage non-small cell lung cancer. CDR3 coding DNA: TGCGCCAGCAGCCAAGATTTCAACGACTATGGCTACACCTTC. It encodes CASSQDFNDYGYTF.